The 4 T cell receptor beta chains in this list originate from one sample, sequenced in a study of cytomegalovirus exposure and HLA in healthy donors. Vbeta (60) and Jbeta (13) primers were used in the PCR. Assay: immunoSEQ multiplex PCR; the TCRdb copy retains only in-frame clones and omits some. The table records fewer than 200,000 clones, around 77% of them present only once. The specimen was PBMCs. Source of these receptors: a man in his fifties or sixties in good health and CMV-seronegative.

The rearrangement links TRBV7-9 to TRBJ1-4, with TRBD1 identical over 11 bases. CDR1 and CDR2 from the germline V gene are SEHNR and FQNEAQ (reference sequence). The V segment lost 8 bases and the J segment 5 bases; nucleotides outside the gene matches: 10. This CDR3 spans 16 amino acids. The CDR3 is CASSPGQGGTNEKLFF. The CDR3 DNA follows: TGTGCCAGCTCACCGGGACAGGGGGGCACCAATGAAAAACTGTTTTTT.

This clone was observed a few times. The gene calls are TRBV6-4 and TRBJ2-1, with TRBD1 identical over 9 bases. Trimming at V came to 10 bases and at J to 4 bases, leaving 5 bases not matched to a gene. The CDR3 is 13 residues long. Germline V lookup: CDR1 MRHNA, CDR2 SNTAGT. The CDR3 DNA reads as TGTGCCACCAGACAGGGGGGGTACAATGAGCAGTTCTTC. This codes for CATRQGGYNEQFF.

The V and J genes are TRBV6-6 and TRBJ2-4; TRBD2 aligns across 8 bases. Germline loops: CDR1 MNHNY, CDR2 SVGAGI (reference sequence). The CDR3 is made up of 15 amino acids. Trimming at V came to 6 bases and at J to 1 base, leaving 5 bases not matched to a gene. Written as DNA, the CDR3 is TGTGCCAGCAGCAAACTAGCGGCCGCCAAAAACATTCAGTACTTC. Encoded protein: CASSKLAAAKNIQYF.

CDR3 sequence (DNA): TGTGCCAGCAGCTTAACCGGACTACCCGGCACTGAAGCTTTCTTT. Translated, it gives CASSLTGLPGTEAFF. V is TRBV11-2 and J is TRBJ1-1; D is uncertain. The V and J ends lost 2 bases and 4 bases respectively, with 14 bases between them. This CDR3 comprises 15 residues. Germline V lookup: CDR1 SGHAT, CDR2 FQNNGV.